Listed below are T cell receptor beta chains from one sample, sequenced in a study of brain T cells in children with intractable seizures. Generated by immunoSEQ multiplex PCR, the TCRdb table keeps only in-frame clones and is missing some. The sample yields about 340,000 clones, approximately 93% seen once. The sample in question was peripheral blood, obtained approximately 5 months after surgery. The receptor source for this set is a boy less than two years old with tuberous sclerosis and intractable seizures. Each CDR3 is given with its conserved first and last residue. Fields, in order: J gene, V gene, D gene, clone size, CDR3 protein, CDR3 DNA. The D gene is left open where the match is weak. Not every row has a clone size; where given, it reads once, few, many or a size class.

j_call: TRBJ1-6
v_call: TRBV5-6
d_call: .
clone_size: .
cdr3_aa: CASSQEGNSPLHF
cdr3_nt: TGTGCCAGCAGCCAAGAGGGCAATTCACCCCTCCACTTT

j_call: TRBJ1-1
v_call: TRBV29-1
d_call: .
clone_size: once
cdr3_aa: CSVIAGTGNTEAFF
cdr3_nt: TGCAGCGTGATTGCCGGAACAGGGAACACTGAAGCTTTCTTT

j_call: TRBJ2-7
v_call: TRBV9
d_call: .
clone_size: .
cdr3_aa: CASSRDWLTYEQYF
cdr3_nt: TGTGCCAGCTCAAGGGACTGGTTGACCTACGAGCAGTACTTC

j_call: TRBJ2-3
v_call: TRBV27
d_call: .
clone_size: .
cdr3_aa: CASRIGGTDTQYF
cdr3_nt: TGTGCCAGCAGGATAGGGGGGACAGATACGCAGTATTTT

j_call: TRBJ2-2
v_call: TRBV7-9
d_call: .
clone_size: .
cdr3_aa: CASSLQRTFPNTGELFF
cdr3_nt: TGTGCCAGCAGCTTACAAAGGACCTTCCCCAACACCGGGGAGCTGTTTTTT

j_call: TRBJ1-6
v_call: TRBV7-9
d_call: .
clone_size: .
cdr3_aa: CASSTGGANNSPLHF
cdr3_nt: TGTGCCAGCAGCACTGGAGGGGCGAATAATTCACCCCTCCACTTT

j_call: TRBJ1-6
v_call: TRBV9
d_call: TRBD1
clone_size: .
cdr3_aa: CASSVGQGATVNSPLHF
cdr3_nt: TGTGCCAGCAGCGTCGGTCAGGGGGCGACCGTTAATTCACCCCTCCACTTT

j_call: TRBJ1-5
v_call: TRBV30
d_call: .
clone_size: .
cdr3_aa: CAWSLGSNQPQHF
cdr3_nt: TGTGCCTGGAGTTTGGGTAGCAATCAGCCCCAGCATTTT

j_call: TRBJ2-6
v_call: TRBV19
d_call: .
clone_size: once
cdr3_aa: CASSPRETGANVLTF
cdr3_nt: TGTGCCAGTAGTCCCCGTGAAACTGGGGCCAACGTCCTGACTTTC

j_call: TRBJ2-5
v_call: TRBV4-1
d_call: .
clone_size: .
cdr3_aa: CASSQKTGTYLLQETQYF
cdr3_nt: TGCGCCAGCAGCCAAAAGACCGGGACCTACCTTCTGCAAGAGACCCAGTACTTC

j_call: TRBJ2-2
v_call: TRBV30
d_call: TRBD1
clone_size: .
cdr3_aa: CAWSKQGKGELFF
cdr3_nt: TGTGCCTGGAGTAAACAGGGGAAAGGGGAGCTGTTTTTT

j_call: TRBJ1-2
v_call: TRBV10-3
d_call: TRBD1
clone_size: .
cdr3_aa: CAIFATGGYPGEWVGYTF
cdr3_nt: TGTGCCATTTTCGCTACAGGGGGCTATCCCGGAGAATGGGTTGGCTACACCTTC

j_call: TRBJ1-1
v_call: TRBV7-9
d_call: TRBD1
clone_size: .
cdr3_aa: CASTFRDRNTEAFF
cdr3_nt: TGTGCCAGCACCTTCCGGGACAGAAACACTGAAGCTTTCTTT

j_call: TRBJ2-3
v_call: TRBV24-1
d_call: TRBD1
clone_size: .
cdr3_aa: CATERDRGSSDTQYF
cdr3_nt: TGTGCCACGGAGCGGGACAGGGGTAGTTCAGATACGCAGTATTTT

j_call: TRBJ2-3
v_call: TRBV11-2
d_call: TRBD2
clone_size: .
cdr3_aa: CASSSTGKLAGDSTDTQYF
cdr3_nt: TGTGCCAGCAGCTCCACTGGAAAACTAGCGGGGGACAGCACAGATACGCAGTATTTT

j_call: TRBJ1-2
v_call: TRBV7-9
d_call: .
clone_size: few
cdr3_aa: CATTPLIYGYTF
cdr3_nt: TGTGCTACGACTCCGCTGATTTATGGCTACACCTTC

j_call: TRBJ1-1
v_call: TRBV19
d_call: .
clone_size: few
cdr3_aa: CASSKTGTGAEAFF
cdr3_nt: TGTGCCAGTAGTAAGACCGGGACGGGGGCTGAAGCTTTCTTT

j_call: TRBJ2-1
v_call: TRBV19
d_call: TRBD2
clone_size: .
cdr3_aa: CASRKASGSNEQFF
cdr3_nt: TGTGCCAGCCGCAAGGCTAGCGGGTCTAATGAGCAGTTCTTC

j_call: TRBJ2-1
v_call: TRBV4-1
d_call: TRBD1
clone_size: .
cdr3_aa: CASSPDRGTYNEQFF
cdr3_nt: TGCGCCAGCAGCCCGGACAGGGGCACGTACAATGAGCAGTTCTTC

j_call: TRBJ2-1
v_call: TRBV19
d_call: .
clone_size: .
cdr3_aa: CASTNRDSNEQFF
cdr3_nt: TGTGCCAGCACAAACCGGGACTCCAATGAGCAGTTCTTC

j_call: TRBJ1-6
v_call: TRBV21-1
d_call: .
clone_size: .
cdr3_aa: CASSKRPFPPLHF
cdr3_nt: TGTGCCAGCAGCAAAAGGCCATTTCCACCCCTCCACTTT

j_call: TRBJ1-2
v_call: TRBV4-1
d_call: .
clone_size: .
cdr3_aa: CASSQDGGYGYTF
cdr3_nt: TGCGCCAGCAGCCAAGATGGCGGATATGGCTACACCTTC

j_call: TRBJ2-5
v_call: TRBV4-1
d_call: TRBD2
clone_size: .
cdr3_aa: CASSQLHLGLAILQETQYF
cdr3_nt: TGCGCCAGCAGCCAGCTCCACTTGGGACTAGCAATACTCCAAGAGACCCAGTACTTC

j_call: TRBJ1-5
v_call: TRBV7-9
d_call: .
clone_size: .
cdr3_aa: CASSLGPNQPQHF
cdr3_nt: TGTGCCAGCAGCTTAGGTCCGAATCAGCCCCAGCATTTT

j_call: TRBJ2-7
v_call: TRBV7-9
d_call: TRBD2
clone_size: .
cdr3_aa: CASSPPSGTMSSYEQYF
cdr3_nt: TGTGCCAGCAGCCCCCCTAGCGGGACCATGAGCTCCTACGAGCAGTACTTC

j_call: TRBJ2-1
v_call: TRBV9
d_call: .
clone_size: .
cdr3_aa: CASSLSSYNEQFF
cdr3_nt: TGTGCCAGCAGTCTTAGCTCCTACAATGAGCAGTTCTTC

j_call: TRBJ2-2
v_call: TRBV10-3
d_call: TRBD2
clone_size: .
cdr3_aa: CAISEGLAGEAGELFF
cdr3_nt: TGTGCCATCAGCGAAGGACTAGCGGGGGAGGCCGGGGAGCTGTTTTTT

j_call: TRBJ1-2
v_call: TRBV5-6
d_call: TRBD1
clone_size: few
cdr3_aa: CASRQSTGGNGYTF
cdr3_nt: TGTGCCAGCAGACAATCGACAGGGGGAAATGGCTACACCTTC

j_call: TRBJ1-5
v_call: TRBV28
d_call: .
clone_size: .
cdr3_aa: CASSSRGWGMFLSNQPQHF
cdr3_nt: TGTGCCAGCAGTTCGCGGGGGTGGGGCATGTTCTTAAGCAATCAGCCCCAGCATTTT

j_call: TRBJ2-3
v_call: TRBV5-6
d_call: .
clone_size: few
cdr3_aa: CASSLGTLNTQYF
cdr3_nt: TGTGCCAGCAGCTTGGGGACTTTAAATACGCAGTATTTT

j_call: TRBJ1-1
v_call: TRBV11-1
d_call: .
clone_size: .
cdr3_aa: CASSLVPGARTEAFF
cdr3_nt: TGTGCCAGCAGCTTAGTTCCGGGGGCGAGAACTGAAGCTTTCTTT

j_call: TRBJ2-1
v_call: TRBV12-2
d_call: .
clone_size: .
cdr3_aa: CASRLAGRKQFF
cdr3_nt: TGTGCAAGTCGCTTAGCTGGCAGAAAGCAGTTCTTC

j_call: TRBJ2-7
v_call: TRBV30
d_call: TRBD2
clone_size: .
cdr3_aa: CAWSGGDSYEQYF
cdr3_nt: TGTGCCTGGAGCGGGGGGGATTCCTACGAGCAGTACTTC

j_call: TRBJ2-3
v_call: TRBV2
d_call: TRBD2
clone_size: once
cdr3_aa: CASSEGGGAIDTQYF
cdr3_nt: TGTGCCAGCAGTGAGGGCGGGGGGGCCATAGATACGCAGTATTTT

j_call: TRBJ2-3
v_call: TRBV7-3
d_call: .
clone_size: once
cdr3_aa: CASSLTRGSDTQYF
cdr3_nt: TGTGCCAGCAGCTTAACACGGGGCTCAGATACGCAGTATTTT

j_call: TRBJ2-7
v_call: TRBV19
d_call: TRBD2
clone_size: .
cdr3_aa: CASSMGVAGLYEQYF
cdr3_nt: TGTGCCAGTAGTATGGGGGTAGCGGGGCTCTACGAGCAGTACTTC

j_call: TRBJ2-7
v_call: TRBV18
d_call: .
clone_size: .
cdr3_aa: CASSLGLSSYEQYF
cdr3_nt: TGTGCCAGCTCACTGGGCCTTAGCTCCTACGAGCAGTACTTC